Each of the 4 T cell receptor beta chains below was sequenced from the same sample in a study of blood T cell repertoires in COVID-19. Generated by immunoSEQ multiplex PCR, the TCRdb table keeps only in-frame clones and is missing some. The sample has 150,000 to 200,000 clones, roughly 86% seen once. The sequencing input was peripheral blood. Receptors were obtained from a man younger than 35 with acute or convalescent COVID-19.

This chain uses TRBV9 with TRBJ1-6, with 7 bases that match TRBD1. CDR1 is SGDLS, CDR2 YYNGEE, per germline. The junction had 10 bases not matched to a gene; V was cut back by 4 bases and J by 9 bases. The CDR3 length is 15 residues. In nucleotides, the CDR3 is TGTGCCAGCAGCCAAAGGGACAGATCGATTTCACCCCTCCACTTT. Its protein product is CASSQRDRSISPLHF. Drawing the rest from reference TRBV9 and TRBJ1-6, the complete variable domain is DSGVTQTPKHLITATGQRVTLRCSPRSGDLSVYWYQQSLDQGLQFLIQYYNGEERAKGNILERFSAQQFPDLHSELNLSSLELGDSALYFCASSQRDRSISPLHFGNGTRLTVT.

This chain links TRBV7-9 with TRBJ2-7; unclear D gene. The germline V gene encodes CDR1 SEHNR and CDR2 FQNEAQ (reference sequence). Deletions cut 5 bases from V and 7 bases from J, with 18 bases between. The CDR3 has 14 amino acids. This chain's CDR3 is CASSGNLPAAEQYV. CDR3 coding DNA: TGTGCCAGCAGCGGAAACCTCCCTGCGGCAGAGCAGTACGTC.

V is TRBV4-2 and J is TRBJ2-2; D may be TRBD1 (6 bases). V lost 4 bases to trimming and J lost 2 bases, with 14 bases between them. The CDR3 has 16 amino acids. CDR1 and CDR2 from the germline V gene are LGHNA and YNFKEQ. This chain's CDR3 is CASSPNLDRNTGELFF. DNA of the CDR3: TGTGCCAGCAGCCCAAACCTGGACAGAAACACCGGGGAGCTGTTTTTT.

The CDR3 protein is CAWSDARAEAFF. CDR3 DNA: TGTGCCTGGAGTGACGCGCGCGCTGAAGCTTTCTTT. The chain couples TRBV30 to TRBJ1-1; D unclear. This CDR3 comprises 12 residues. Trimming shortened V by 1 base and J by 6 bases, and 9 bases separated the two germline ends. Germline V lookup: CDR1 GTSNPN, CDR2 SVGIG (reference sequence).